The rows below give T cell receptor beta chains drawn from one sample of a study of CD8 T cells in Susac syndrome. From the immunoSEQ multiplex PCR reads, TCRdb called clonotypes with MiXCR, one entry per CDR3 protein. The repertoire has about 120,000 distinct CDR3 sequences, around 96% of them found once; the top ten carry 0.13% to 0.15%. Sequencing used CD4+ T cells from PBMCs. These receptors were collected from a human donor with Susac syndrome. Each CDR3 is given with its conserved first and last residue. A D gene is named only where the DNA matches it firmly. Size is omitted from some rows. Given values are once, few, many or a class for expanded clones.

V	J	size	D	CDR3	DNA
TRBV15	TRBJ2-3	.	TRBD2	CATISTSEFSTDTQYF	TGTGCCACCATATCGACTAGCGAATTTAGCACAGATACGCAGTATTTT
TRBV6-5	TRBJ2-1	.	TRBD1	CASSYWPGQGHNEQFF	TGTGCCAGCAGTTACTGGCCGGGACAGGGACACAATGAGCAGTTCTTC
TRBV5-8	TRBJ1-5	.	.	CASSLGTYSNQPQHF	TGTGCCAGCAGCTTGGGTACCTATAGCAATCAGCCCCAGCATTTT
TRBV30	TRBJ1-2	once	TRBD1	CAWTGQSSNYGYTF	TGTGCCTGGACGGGACAGTCTTCTAACTATGGCTACACCTTC
TRBV7-9	TRBJ1-2	.	.	CANGGRSGYTF	TGTGCCAACGGGGGAAGATCTGGCTACACCTTC
TRBV12-3/TRBV12-4	TRBJ1-1	.	.	CASSFGRNTEAFF	TGTGCCAGCAGTTTCGGTAGGAACACTGAAGCTTTCTTT
TRBV10-2	TRBJ2-3	.	.	CASSTDTQYF	TGCGCCAGCAGTACAGATACGCAGTATTTT
TRBV7-9	TRBJ2-5	.	TRBD2	CASSPGGLAGAETQYF	TGTGCCAGCAGCCCTGGCGGACTAGCGGGAGCAGAGACCCAGTACTTC
TRBV29-1	TRBJ2-1	.	.	CSVEKRSYNEQFF	TGCAGCGTTGAAAAACGCTCCTACAATGAGCAGTTCTTC
TRBV4-1	TRBJ1-1	.	TRBD1	CASSSTGTANTEAFF	TGCGCCAGCAGCTCGACCGGGACAGCGAACACTGAAGCTTTCTTT
TRBV29-1	TRBJ1-4	.	.	CSVQGNFGEKLFF	TGCAGCGTCCAGGGCAATTTTGGTGAAAAACTGTTTTTT
TRBV3-1	TRBJ2-7	.	.	CASSQQKGEQYF	TGTGCCAGCAGCCAGCAGAAAGGGGAGCAGTACTTC
TRBV29-1	TRBJ2-3	.	.	CSYLWAPDTDTQYF	TGCAGCTACTTATGGGCTCCAGACACAGATACGCAGTATTTT
TRBV9	TRBJ2-1	.	TRBD1	CASSDSDRAYNEQFF	TGTGCCAGCAGCGACTCGGACAGGGCTTACAATGAGCAGTTCTTC
TRBV20-1	TRBJ2-3	.	.	CSAPVGGAFRDTQYF	TGCAGTGCTCCGGTTGGGGGGGCATTCAGAGATACGCAGTATTTT
TRBV5-1	TRBJ1-1	few	.	CASSPQTGMNTEAFF	TGCGCCAGCAGCCCCCAGACAGGTATGAACACTGAAGCTTTCTTT
TRBV4-3	TRBJ2-3	.	.	CASSQVMEGTQYF	TGCGCCAGCAGCCAAGTCATGGAGGGTACGCAGTATTTT
TRBV14	TRBJ2-7	.	.	CASSRGYSSYEQYF	TGTGCCAGCAGCAGGGGTTACAGCTCCTACGAGCAGTACTTC
TRBV24-1	TRBJ2-1	.	TRBD2	CATSDLAGGKNEQFF	TGTGCCACCAGTGACTTAGCGGGAGGGAAGAATGAGCAGTTCTTC
TRBV6-2/TRBV6-3	TRBJ2-1	.	.	CASSYRVREQFF	TGTGCCAGCAGTTACAGAGTCCGTGAGCAGTTCTTC
TRBV7-7	TRBJ2-2	.	.	CASRPPGSPGELFF	TGTGCTAGCAGGCCGCCAGGGTCACCCGGGGAGCTGTTTTTT
TRBV29-1	TRBJ1-2	.	.	CSDSRGASQGYGYTF	TGCAGCGATTCGCGGGGGGCATCACAGGGATATGGCTACACCTTC
TRBV7-2	TRBJ2-2	.	.	CASSSGTKNTGELFF	TGTGCCAGCAGCTCCGGGACAAAGAACACCGGGGAGCTGTTTTTT
TRBV7-2	TRBJ2-3	.	.	CASSLTLRDTQYF	TGTGCCAGCAGCTTAACCCTGCGGGATACGCAGTATTTT
TRBV6-2/TRBV6-3	TRBJ1-2	.	.	CASKGNYGYTF	TGTGCCAGCAAGGGTAACTATGGCTACACCTTC
TRBV21-1	TRBJ2-5	.	.	CASSRGRSALPRETQYF	TGTGCCAGCAGCCGGGGGAGATCTGCTTTACCGCGGGAGACCCAGTACTTC
TRBV20-1	TRBJ2-7	.	.	CSAVSGDGGFYEQYF	TGCAGTGCTGTATCGGGAGACGGAGGATTCTACGAGCAGTACTTC